This TCR beta chain was sequenced during a study of Graves' ophthalmopathy and Graves' hyperthyroidism. The table lists this clonotype with many counts. Its target is not known. Study-wide points: Blood samples also showed most expanded thyroid clonotypes exceeding 0.001 frequency.

Patients were left out if they had other autoimmune diseases, uncontrolled infections, pregnancy or lactation. TCR beta CDR3 regions were amplified from RNA transcripts. First-round RT-PCR with HTBI primers preceded a second-round multiplex PCR. TCRdb reprocessed the multiplex PCR reads via MiXCR and lists one record per CDR3 protein. The data hold about 370,000 distinct CDR3 sequences, with about 18% observed a single time. This clonotype was sampled from an adult woman with stable Graves' hyperthyroidism. Input material: peripheral blood.

Written as DNA, the CDR3 is TGTGCCAGCAACCCCTCGGGCGTAGGCTACGAGCAGTACTTC. As protein: CASNPSGVGYEQYF. The chain couples TRBV6-2 or TRBV6-3 to TRBJ2-7, with D hard to call. The V gene's germline CDR1 is MNHEY and CDR2 SVGEGT. The V gene lost 7 bases and the J gene lost 3 bases, with 16 bases spanning the gap. The CDR3 totals 14 residues.